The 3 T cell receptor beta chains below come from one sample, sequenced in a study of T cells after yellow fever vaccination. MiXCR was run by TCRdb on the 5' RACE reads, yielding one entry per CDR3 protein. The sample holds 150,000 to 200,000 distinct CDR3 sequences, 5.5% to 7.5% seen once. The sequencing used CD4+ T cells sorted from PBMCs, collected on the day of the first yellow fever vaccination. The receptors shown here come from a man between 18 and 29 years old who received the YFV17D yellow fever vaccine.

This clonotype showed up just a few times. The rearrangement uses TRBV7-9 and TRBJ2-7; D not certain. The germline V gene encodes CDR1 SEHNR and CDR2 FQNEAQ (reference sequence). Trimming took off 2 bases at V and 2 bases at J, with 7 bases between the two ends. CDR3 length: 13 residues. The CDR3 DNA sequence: TGTGCCAGCAGCTTACAGAGCACCTACGAGCAGTACTTC. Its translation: CASSLQSTYEQYF.

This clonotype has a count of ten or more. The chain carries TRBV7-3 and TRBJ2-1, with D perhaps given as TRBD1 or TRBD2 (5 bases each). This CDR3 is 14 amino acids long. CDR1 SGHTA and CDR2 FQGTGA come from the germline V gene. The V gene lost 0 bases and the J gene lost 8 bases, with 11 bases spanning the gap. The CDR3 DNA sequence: TGTGCCAGCAGCTTAACCGGGGCTGGGGATGAGCAGTTCTTC. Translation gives CASSLTGAGDEQFF. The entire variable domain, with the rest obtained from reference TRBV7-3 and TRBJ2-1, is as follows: GAGVSQTPSNKVTEKGKYVELRCDPISGHTALYWYRQSLGQGPEFLIYFQGTGAADDSGLPNDRFFAVRPEGSVSTLKIQRTERGDSAVYLCASSLTGAGDEQFFGPGTRLTVL.

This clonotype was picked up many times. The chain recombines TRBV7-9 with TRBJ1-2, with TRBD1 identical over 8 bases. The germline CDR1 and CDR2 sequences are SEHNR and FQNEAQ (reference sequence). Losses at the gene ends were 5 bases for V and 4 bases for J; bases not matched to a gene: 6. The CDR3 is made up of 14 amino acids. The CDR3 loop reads CASSARQGRYGYTF. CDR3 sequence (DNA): TGTGCCAGCAGCGCCCGACAGGGGCGCTATGGCTACACCTTC.